The 18 T cell receptor beta chains presented below share a single source sample, sequenced in a study of CD8+ T cells in alopecia areata. Extracted RNA was reverse transcribed into cDNA, the sequencing template. The table came from immunoSEQ multiplex PCR; TCRdb's copy has only in-frame clones and leaves some out. In the table there are around 150,000 clones, less than 75% of which are singletons. Sequencing input: CD8+ T cells sorted from blood. All receptors derive from a human donor in good health.

CDR3: CASSFDLAGFTGELFF. The CDR3 DNA is TGCGCCAGCAGCTTTGACCTAGCGGGATTCACCGGGGAGCTGTTTTTT. The gene calls are TRBV5-1 and TRBJ2-2; TRBD2 agrees at 9 bases. The V gene end was trimmed by 2 bases and the J gene end by 4 bases; junction bases not matched to a gene: 6. This CDR3 contains 16 residues. Germline lookup yields CDR1 SGHRS and CDR2 YFSETQ.

This clone was observed a handful of times. The genes are TRBV5-1 and TRBJ1-1, with no clear D. Per the germline V gene, CDR1 is SGHRS and CDR2 is YFSETQ. The CDR3 has 12 residues. V was clipped by 0 bases and J by 14 bases, with 14 bases between them. The CDR3 DNA follows: TGCGCCAGCAGCTTGGTCGCATCTCGACCGTTCTTT. Its translation: CASSLVASRPFF.

The chain couples TRBV29-1 to TRBJ2-3; TRBD2 matches 14 bases. The CDR3 consists of 15 residues. The trim removed 3 bases at V and 6 bases at J, leaving 5 bases unmatched. Germline V CDR1 and CDR2: SQVTM, ANQGSEA. The CDR3 bases are TGCAGCGTTGACGGGACTAGCGGGAGCATGGATACGCAGTATTTT. It codes for CSVDGTSGSMDTQYF.

This clone was seen a few times. V gene TRBV6-6 combines with J gene TRBJ2-3, with 8 positions matching TRBD2. V gave up 7 bases and J gave up 3 bases; unmatched junction bases: 6. Germline V gene lookup returns CDR1 MNHNY and CDR2 SVGAGI (reference sequence). CDR3 length: 14 residues. The CDR3 sequence: CASTKRERTDTQYF. Here the CDR3 DNA reads TGTGCCAGCACCAAGCGGGAGAGGACAGATACGCAGTATTTT.

The V gene is TRBV5-1, the J gene TRBJ1-1; D uncertain. Per the germline V gene, CDR1 is SGHRS and CDR2 is YFSETQ. V was clipped by 0 bases and J by 0 bases, with 3 bases between them. This CDR3 is 13 amino acids long. The CDR3 sequence is CASSLVMNTEAFF. CDR3 sequence (DNA): TGCGCCAGCAGCTTGGTTATGAACACTGAAGCTTTCTTT.

V is TRBV27 and J is TRBJ1-1, with D tentatively TRBD1 (5 bases). The germline V gene has CDR1 MNHEY and CDR2 SMNVEV (reference sequence). The length of the CDR3 is 13 residues. Trimming shortened V by 2 bases and J by 5 bases, and 9 bases separated the two germline ends. The CDR3 sequence is CASSLQGKTEAFF. CDR3 nucleotides: TGTGCCAGCAGTTTACAGGGTAAGACTGAAGCTTTCTTT.

The V gene is TRBV7-8, the J gene TRBJ2-7; 7 positions match TRBD1. The CDR3 is made up of 13 amino acids. V shed 6 bases, J shed 4 bases, and the junction held 6 bases outside the gene matches. Germline CDR1 reads SGHVS; CDR2 reads FQNEAQ. Written as DNA, the CDR3 is TGTGCCAGCAGGGGGTCAGGGGGATACGAGCAGTACTTC. As protein: CASRGSGGYEQYF. Using reference TRBV7-8 and TRBJ2-7 for the parts outside the CDR3, the full variable domain is GAGVSQSPRYKVAKRGQDVALRCDPISGHVSLFWYQQALGQGPEFLTYFQNEAQLDKSGLPSDRFFAERPEGSVSTLKIQRTQQEDSAVYLCASRGSGGYEQYFGPGTRLTVT.

CDR3 sequence: CSQQLDTGELFF. CDR3 sequence (DNA): TGCAGCCAACAGTTGGACACCGGGGAGCTGTTTTTT. The rearrangement links TRBV29-1 to TRBJ2-2, with D unresolved. The germline V gene encodes CDR1 SQVTM and CDR2 ANQGSEA. The CDR3 runs to 12 residues. Deletions cut 8 bases from V and 3 bases from J, with 10 bases between.

The chain employs TRBV7-9 and TRBJ2-3; D uncertain. CDR3 length equals 15 residues. CDR1 is SEHNR, CDR2 FQNEAQ, per germline (reference sequence). V was cut by 1 base and J by 0 bases, with 8 bases left in between. The CDR3 reads CASSLVGGSTDTQYF. For the CDR3, the DNA is TGTGCCAGCAGCTTAGTCGGCGGTAGCACAGATACGCAGTATTTT.

This chain uses TRBV7-2 with TRBJ2-1, with TRBD2 as a possible D gene (5 bases). V was cut by 4 bases and J by 0 bases, with 10 bases left in between. This CDR3 has 15 residues. Germline V lookup: CDR1 SGHTA, CDR2 FQGNSA. The CDR3 reads CASSSGFSSYNEQFF. For the CDR3, the DNA is TGTGCCAGCAGCTCGGGGTTCAGCTCCTACAATGAGCAGTTCTTC. Full variable domain (outside the CDR3, taken from reference TRBV7-2 and TRBJ2-1): GAGVSQSPSNKVTEKGKDVELRCDPISGHTALYWYRQSLGQGLEFLIYFQGNSAPDKSGLPSDRFSAERTGGSVSTLTIQRTQQEDSAVYLCASSSGFSSYNEQFFGPGTRLTVL.

This sequence joins TRBV5-6 and TRBJ2-1, with TRBD1 identical over 9 bases. The CDR3 has 16 residues. Germline V gene data show CDR1 as SGHDT and CDR2 as YYEEEE. Trimming cost V 5 bases and J 8 bases; bases outside gene matches: 14. Here the CDR3 DNA reads TGTGCCAGCAGTTACCCACCGGGACAGGGTTCCCATGAGCAGTTCTTC. Translating gives CASSYPPGQGSHEQFF. The full variable domain, completed using reference TRBV5-6 and TRBJ2-1, is DAGVTQSPTHLIKTRGQQVTLRCSPKSGHDTVSWYQQALGQGPQFIFQYYEEEERQRGNFPDRFSGHQFPNYSSELNVNALLLGDSALYLCASSYPPGQGSHEQFFGPGTRLTVL.

V is TRBV2 and J is TRBJ2-5; 9 positions agree with TRBD2. This CDR3 has 15 residues. Unmatched junction bases numbered 8, after V lost 6 bases and J lost 3 bases. Germline lookup yields CDR1 SNHLY and CDR2 FYNNEI. The CDR3 loop reads CASSQGLAVEETQYF. CDR3 in DNA: TGTGCCAGCAGCCAGGGACTAGCCGTAGAAGAGACCCAGTACTTC.

The chain's CDR3 is CASRLSGASSYNEQFF. The CDR3 nucleotides read TGTGCCAGCAGACTTAGCGGAGCGAGCTCCTACAATGAGCAGTTCTTC. This chain connects TRBV4-2 to TRBJ2-1, with D possibly being TRBD2 (6 bases). Germline CDR1 is LGHNA and CDR2 is YNFKEQ. Trimming removed 6 bases at V and 0 bases at J, with 15 bases between. The CDR3 has 16 amino acids.

This clone came up a few times. The chain links TRBV10-2 to TRBJ1-5; the D gene is possibly TRBD1 (6 bases). Trimming took off 6 bases at V and 7 bases at J, with 16 bases between the two ends. In germline, CDR1 is WSHSY, CDR2 SAAADI. CDR3 length: 14 residues. The CDR3 loop is CASSEQGLGQPQHF. DNA of the CDR3: TGCGCCAGCAGCGAACAGGGTTTAGGACAGCCCCAGCATTTT.

The V and J genes are TRBV27 and TRBJ2-7, with D maybe TRBD2 (5 bases). Trimming removed 3 bases at V and 6 bases at J, with 12 bases between. CDR1 is MNHEY, CDR2 SMNVEV, per germline (reference sequence). There are 13 residues in the CDR3. CDR3 loop: CASSFGLPAEQYF. The CDR3 DNA is TGTGCCAGCAGTTTCGGACTCCCCGCCGAGCAGTACTTC.

The V and J genes are TRBV29-1 and TRBJ2-2; 9 positions agree with TRBD1. V dropped 6 bases and J dropped 5; count of bases not matched to a gene: 1. Germline-derived CDR1 and CDR2 are SQVTM and ANQGSEA. The CDR3 consists of 12 residues. CDR3: CSVGTGTGELFF. The DNA of the CDR3 is TGCAGCGTCGGGACAGGGACCGGGGAGCTGTTTTTT.

This clone was counted between two and nine times. The J gene is TRBJ2-1, the V gene TRBV27; D remains ambiguous. The germline V and J ends were trimmed by 5 bases and 1 base, with 12 bases remaining between them. In germline, CDR1 is MNHEY, CDR2 SMNVEV (reference sequence). There are 15 residues in the CDR3. DNA for the CDR3: TGTGCCAGCAGTCCAAATGAGCAGTCCTACAATGAGCAGTTCTTC. Its protein product is CASSPNEQSYNEQFF.

This clone was detected only a few times. The CDR3 loop reads CATGLGETQYF. The CDR3 region has the DNA TGTGCCACCGGGTTGGGAGAGACCCAGTACTTC. The chain combines TRBV27 with TRBJ2-5; D not resolved. V shed 10 bases and J shed 4 bases, with 10 bases lying between them. The CDR3 runs to 11 residues. The germline gives CDR1 MNHEY, CDR2 SMNVEV (reference sequence).